This T cell receptor beta chain was sequenced for a study of blood T cell repertoires in COVID-19. Study in general: The United States, Italy and Spain were the sources of the acute and convalescent COVID-19 samples.

Per the study methods: It was from reference gene primer amplification that nucleated cell counts were estimated. The table came from immunoSEQ multiplex PCR; TCRdb's copy has only in-frame clones and leaves some out. V and J calls and clone size are those listed in that table; D and trimming were worked out from the DNA. This table has some 200,000 clones, around 88% appearing once. Germline V gene lookup returns CDR1 SGHNT and CDR2 YYREEE (reference sequence). V shed 4 bases and J shed 4 bases, with 17 bases lying between them. The CDR3 runs to 15 residues. Sequencing used peripheral blood. The source is a man between 18 and 29 years old with active or convalescent COVID-19. The V gene is TRBV5-4, the J gene TRBJ1-1; no firm D call. The CDR3 bases are TGTGCCAGCAGCGCCGCTACAGAGATAATCACTGAAGCTTTCTTT. Translation gives CASSAATEIITEAFF.